This entry describes one T cell receptor (beta chain). The data were obtained in a study of blood T cell repertoires in COVID-19. About the research overall: Acute and convalescent COVID-19 specimens originated in the United States, Italy and Spain.

The CDR3 contains 14 residues. Trimming pared 2 bases from V and 8 bases from J, leaving 13 bases between. The germline V gene encodes CDR1 SGHKS and CDR2 YYEKEE (reference sequence). The assay was immunoSEQ multiplex PCR, and TCRdb's table has in-frame clones only and misses some. The sample holds under 55,000 clones, approximately 91% seen once. Sequenced material: peripheral blood. The source is a human donor in a cohort sampled during active COVID-19. The chain has TRBV5-5 and TRBJ2-2; no reliable D call. CDR3 region: CASSFGGYGGELFF. Written as DNA, the CDR3 is TGTGCCAGCAGCTTCGGCGGATATGGTGGGGAGCTGTTTTTT. Together with reference TRBV5-5 and TRBJ2-2, the CDR3 gives the full variable domain: DAGVTQSPTHLIKTRGQQVTLRCSPISGHKSVSWYQQVLGQGPQFIFQYYEKEERGRGNFPDRFSARQFPNYSSELNVNALLLGDSALYLCASSFGGYGGELFFGEGSRLTVL.